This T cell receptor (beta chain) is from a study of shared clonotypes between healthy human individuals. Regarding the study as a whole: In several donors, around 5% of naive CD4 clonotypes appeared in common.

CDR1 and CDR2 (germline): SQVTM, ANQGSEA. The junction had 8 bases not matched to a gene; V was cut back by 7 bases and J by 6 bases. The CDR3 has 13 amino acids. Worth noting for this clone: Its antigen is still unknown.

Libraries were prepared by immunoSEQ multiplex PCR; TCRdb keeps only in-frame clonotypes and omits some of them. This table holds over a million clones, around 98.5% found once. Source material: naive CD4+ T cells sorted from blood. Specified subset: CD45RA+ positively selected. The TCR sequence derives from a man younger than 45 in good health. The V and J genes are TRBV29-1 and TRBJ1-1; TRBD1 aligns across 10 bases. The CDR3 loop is CSGGQGGSAEAFF. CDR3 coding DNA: TGCAGCGGAGGACAGGGGGGGAGTGCTGAAGCTTTCTTT.